The entry below gives a single T cell receptor beta chain sequence along with its context. Its cognate antigen is unknown. The record originates from a study of yellow fever vaccine responses in identical twins. The study, taken as a whole, reports: Twins' T cell vaccine responses reportedly looked partly convergent, partly personalized.

Germline V gene data show CDR1 as SQVTM and CDR2 as ANQGSEA. The CDR3 is 14 residues long. V lost 0 bases, J lost 5 bases, and 7 bases stayed unmatched. TCRdb fed the RT-PCR reads into MiXCR, producing one record per CDR3 protein. This table holds a few thousand distinct CDR3 sequences, about 85% found once. The origin of this receptor is a woman aged 18-29 years who received the yellow fever vaccine. The sequenced sample was T cells from blood (PBMCs), unsorted or a sorted subset (not recorded which), obtained before or after yellow fever vaccination (not recorded which). The chain combines TRBV29-1 with TRBJ2-7, with 7 nucleotides matching TRBD1. The CDR3 is CSVEDPDRANEQYF. CDR3 coding DNA: TGCAGCGTTGAAGATCCTGACAGGGCGAACGAGCAGTACTTC.